Shown below are 2 T cell receptor beta chains from a single sample sequenced in a study of human thymus T cells. Here immunoSEQ multiplex PCR was the method, and the copy in TCRdb shows in-frame clones only, minus some. Of about 50,000 clones detected, roughly 94% appear once; the ten largest clones hold about 0.16%. Input material: blood. The source of these receptors is a girl less than two years old with a congenital heart defect but otherwise immunologically healthy.

V gene TRBV18 combines with J gene TRBJ2-6; D gene ambiguous. CDR3 length: 16 amino acids. The V gene's germline CDR1 is KGHSH and CDR2 LQKENI. Trimming removed 3 bases at V and 0 bases at J, with 9 bases between. This CDR3 is CASSPDRPSGANVLTF. In nucleotides, the CDR3 is TGTGCCAGCTCACCGGACCGGCCCTCTGGGGCCAACGTCCTGACTTTC.

The chain is built from TRBV5-6 and TRBJ1-5; possible D gene TRBD1, 5 bases. The CDR3 loop spans 19 amino acids. Germline assignment: CDR1 SGHDT and CDR2 YYEEEE. V was cut by 1 base and J by 0 bases, with 20 bases left in between. The CDR3 loop reads CASSLFRGRAFNSNQPQHF. CDR3 nucleotides: TGTGCCAGCAGCTTGTTTCGGGGGAGGGCCTTTAATAGCAATCAGCCCCAGCATTTT.